The 8 T cell receptor beta chains presented below share a single source sample, sequenced in a study of cytomegalovirus exposure and HLA in healthy donors. The PCR was carried out with 60 Vbeta primers and 13 Jbeta primers. Here immunoSEQ multiplex PCR was the method, and the copy in TCRdb shows in-frame clones only, minus some. The sample carries 110,000 to 150,000 clones, 55% to 85% recorded once. The sequencing input was PBMCs. The receptors derive from a man between 35 and 55 years old in good health and CMV-seronegative.

V gene TRBV5-8 combines with J gene TRBJ2-3; no reliable D call. In germline, CDR1 is SGHTS, CDR2 YDEGEE. The V and J ends lost 2 bases and 2 bases respectively, with 12 bases between them. The CDR3 runs 15 residues. This CDR3 reads CASSLGSRVTDTQYF. The CDR3 DNA reads TGTGCCAGCAGCTTAGGAAGCCGGGTCACAGATACGCAGTATTTT.

This chain joins TRBV18 and TRBJ1-5; 8 positions match TRBD1. Germline loops: CDR1 KGHSH, CDR2 LQKENI. The CDR3 extends over 17 amino acids. Unmatched junction bases numbered 12, after V lost 2 bases and J lost 6 bases. The CDR3 DNA reads TGTGCCAGCTCACCAATTTTTCACAGGGGGTTTGGTCAGCCCCAGCATTTT. This gives the protein CASSPIFHRGFGQPQHF.

In this sample, this clone turned up a few times. The chain is built from TRBV5-7 and TRBJ1-2; unclear D gene. TRBV5-7 is sorted into the ORF group, with uncertain function. Trimming stripped 4 bases from V and 5 bases from J, with 9 bases between. This CDR3 spans 12 amino acids. The CDR3 DNA follows: TGTGCCAGCAGCGTAGACAAGTATGGCTACACCTTC. This encodes CASSVDKYGYTF.

This clone was found a few times. The identical CDR3 is also encoded by other nucleotide sequences in the sample. The chain carries TRBV6-6 and TRBJ2-1; D is ambiguous. Germline CDR1 and CDR2: MNHNY and SVGAGI (reference sequence). The V end lost 5 bases, the J end lost 7 bases, and 6 bases lay between the germline ends. The CDR3 length is 11 residues. The CDR3 DNA is TGTGCCAGCAGTCTCGGTAATGAGCAGTTCTTC. This translates into CASSLGNEQFF.

This chain joins TRBV29-1 and TRBJ2-7, with a weak D call TRBD2 (6 bases). Germline V gives CDR1 SQVTM, CDR2 ANQGSEA. The germline V and J ends were trimmed by 3 bases and 6 bases, with 15 bases remaining between them. CDR3 length: 13 residues. The chain's CDR3 is CSVEWRETGEQYF. The CDR3 region has the DNA TGCAGCGTTGAGTGGCGGGAAACGGGCGAGCAGTACTTC.

In this sample, this clone turned up a few times. The V call is TRBV4-1, the J call TRBJ2-3, with TRBD2 identical over 14 bases. CDR3 size: 18 residues. V lost 4 bases, J lost 2 bases, and 8 bases stayed unmatched. Germline values: CDR1 MGHRA, CDR2 YSYEKL. This chain's CDR3 is CASSPTGLAGVITDTQYF. In DNA, the CDR3 is TGCGCCAGCAGCCCGACGGGACTAGCGGGAGTTATCACAGATACGCAGTATTTT.

This clone was counted once. DNA for the CDR3: TGTGCCACCCGACCGGCGGGACAGGGGATGAGTGGGAGCAATCAGCCCCAGCATTTT. Its protein product is CATRPAGQGMSGSNQPQHF. The rearrangement links TRBV10-3 to TRBJ1-5; TRBD1 agrees at 10 bases. Germline trimming cut 10 bases from V and 1 base from J; bases unmatched to any gene: 19. There are 19 residues in the CDR3. Germline V CDR1 and CDR2: ENHRY, SYGVKD.

The V gene is TRBV13, the J gene TRBJ2-7; D not resolved. This CDR3 comprises 14 residues. The germline V gene has CDR1 PRHDT and CDR2 FYEKMQ (reference sequence). Trimming took 0 bases from V and 7 from J, leaving 13 bases between them. CDR3 residues: CASSLGTDFREQYF. The DNA of the CDR3 is TGTGCCAGCAGCTTAGGGACTGACTTTCGTGAGCAGTACTTC. Full variable domain (outside the CDR3, taken from reference TRBV13 and TRBJ2-7): AAGVIQSPRHLIKEKRETATLKCYPIPRHDTVYWYQQGPGQDPQFLISFYEKMQSDKGSIPDRFSAQQFSDYHSELNMSSLELGDSALYFCASSLGTDFREQYFGPGTRLTVT.